This T cell receptor (beta chain) was captured in a study of tumor and adjacent non-tumor tissue in lung cancer. RNA was extracted from bulk tissue without any cell sorting. This CDR3 is 11 amino acids long. Looked up from germline, CDR1 is MDHEN and CDR2 is SYDVKM. TCRbeta libraries were built with three rounds of nested PCR, modified from ARM-PCR. TCRdb re-called the multiplex PCR reads through MiXCR, storing one row per CDR3 protein. The sample records 90,000 or so distinct CDR3 sequences, about three fifths being singletons. Study-wide results and limits: TCR diversity was significantly greater in tumor than normal lung tissue.

A word on this clonotype: The antigen remains undetermined. A much more abundant neighbour one base away suggests this may be a read error.

The sequence came from a man in his 70s with non-small cell lung cancer. The specimen was lung tumor tissue. This chain connects TRBV28 to TRBJ2-1, with D uncertain. As DNA, the CDR3 is TGTACCAGCACCTACCTAGGGGAGCAGTTCTTC. This encodes CTSTYLGEQFF.